The clone carrying this T cell receptor (beta chain) was observed at least ten times. V lost 5 bases and J lost 6; bases outside the gene matches: 4. The CDR3 contains 13 residues. This specimen belongs to a study of T-cell reconstitution after alpha-beta-depleted transplantation in children. This sample's TCRbeta library carried unique molecular identifier barcodes. TCRdb used MiXCR to reprocess the PCR reads, holding one entry per CDR3 protein. The table lists 490,000 or so distinct CDR3 sequences, roughly a tenth of them singletons. This rearrangement joins TRBV12-3 or TRBV12-4 to TRBJ1-2, with 9 bases that match TRBD1. The receptor comes from a child aged 2-15 years with inherited bone marrow failure, due to receive a stem cell transplant. The sample was PBMCs, taken before TCRalphabeta/CD19-depleted stem cell transplant. In DNA, the CDR3 is TGTGCCAGCAGTGTGACAGGGGGAGATGGCTACACCTTC. Translated: CASSVTGGDGYTF.